Each of the 20 T cell receptor beta chains below was sequenced from the same sample in a study of blood T cell repertoires in COVID-19. This table comes from immunoSEQ multiplex PCR, and its TCRdb copy is limited to in-frame clones, with some not included. The sample has hundreds of thousands of clones, roughly four fifths seen once. Sample: peripheral blood. These receptors were obtained from a woman aged 50 to 60 with acute or convalescent COVID-19.

The table lists this clone with a count of one. The genes are TRBV12-3 or TRBV12-4 and TRBJ2-7, with TRBD1 matching 8 bases. The CDR3 is 12 residues long. This CDR3 reads CASSPGQGACSV. CDR3 nucleotides: TGTGCCAGCAGTCCAGGGCAGGGGGCTTGTTCGGTC.

This clone was counted a single time. V and J are TRBV9 and TRBJ2-2, with 7 nucleotides matching TRBD1. The CDR3 contains 20 residues. The germline CDR1 and CDR2 sequences are SGDLS and YYNGEE. With 4 bases clipped from V and 4 bases from J, the junction kept 22 bases outside the gene matches. The CDR3 spells CASSPKHKNRGTGLTGELFF. The CDR3 DNA follows: TGTGCCAGCAGCCCAAAGCACAAAAACAGGGGAACAGGCCTCACCGGGGAGCTGTTTTTT.

The chain combines TRBV2 with TRBJ1-4; 8 bases are a match to TRBD1. The CDR3 is 12 residues long. V gave up 11 bases and J gave up 8 bases; unmatched junction bases: 7. From germline, CDR1 is SNHLY and CDR2 FYNNEI. The CDR3 spells CAGRTGTEKLFF. The CDR3 bases are TGTGCCGGAAGGACAGGGACAGAAAAACTGTTTTTT.

This chain links TRBV18 with TRBJ2-6; a weak D match, TRBD2 (5 bases). Trimming stripped 3 bases from V and 0 bases from J, with 9 bases between. CDR3 size: 16 residues. Germline CDR1 KGHSH, CDR2 LQKENI. CDR3 sequence reads: CASSPARDSGANVLTF. As DNA, the CDR3 is TGTGCCAGCTCACCTGCTCGGGACTCTGGGGCCAACGTCCTGACTTTC.

The genes are TRBV3-1 (or the pseudogene TRBV3-2) and TRBJ2-7, with no clear D. V lost 0 bases to trimming and J lost 2 bases, with 14 bases between them. CDR3 length: 16 residues. Germline assignment: CDR1 LGHDT and CDR2 YNNKEL (reference sequence). DNA of the CDR3: TGTGCCAGCAGCCAAGATCTCGCCGGTACCCCCTACGAGCAGTACTTC. The encoded protein is CASSQDLAGTPYEQYF.

This clone came up a few times. The chain carries TRBV19 and TRBJ2-3; D ambiguous. Germline lookup yields CDR1 LNHDA and CDR2 SQIVND (reference sequence). V lost 5 bases to trimming and J lost 6 bases, with 15 bases between them. CDR3 length equals 14 residues. Written as DNA, the CDR3 is TGTGCCAGTAGTCCCAGAGGAATATCGGATACGCAGTATTTT. Amino acid sequence: CASSPRGISDTQYF.

This clone is a singleton in its sample. This chain uses TRBV25-1 with TRBJ2-7, with D hard to call. This CDR3 is built from 12 residues. V lost 3 bases and J 3 bases, leaving 6 bases between the germline ends. Germline CDR1 is MGHDK and CDR2 is SYGVNS. The CDR3 sequence: CASSDPRYEQYF. The CDR3 DNA sequence: TGTGCCAGCAGTGATCCCCGCTACGAGCAGTACTTC.

The genes are TRBV4-3 and TRBJ2-2, with TRBD2 as a possible D gene (5 bases). CDR3 size: 17 residues. Trimming stripped 2 bases from V and 6 bases from J, with 19 bases between. Germline V gene sequence: CDR1 LGHNA, CDR2 YSLEER. CDR3 nucleotide sequence: TGCGCCAGCAGCCAACCTTCCAGAGGGCGCTTGGCCGGGGAGCTGTTTTTT. This encodes CASSQPSRGRLAGELFF.

This clone was seen a handful of times. The chain employs TRBV18 and TRBJ2-5, with TRBD2 matching over 7 bases. CDR1 is KGHSH, CDR2 LQKENI, per germline. The CDR3 consists of 16 residues. Trimming cost V 8 bases and J 2 bases; bases outside gene matches: 14. The CDR3 here is CASRNTFGRGQETQYF. The DNA of the CDR3 is TGTGCCAGCCGAAACACATTCGGGCGGGGGCAAGAGACCCAGTACTTC.

The chain couples TRBV2 to TRBJ2-1, with 12 bases identical to TRBD2. The junction had 3 bases not matched to a gene; V was cut back by 6 bases and J by 3 bases. CDR3 length: 15 residues. CDR1 is SNHLY, CDR2 FYNNEI, per germline. CDR3 sequence: CASRSTSGSYNEQFF. CDR3 bases: TGTGCCAGCAGGTCGACTAGCGGGAGCTACAATGAGCAGTTCTTC. Variable domain in full (rest from reference TRBV2 and TRBJ2-1): EPEVTQTPSHQVTQMGQEVILRCVPISNHLYFYWYRQILGQKVEFLVSFYNNEISEKSEIFDDQFSVERPDGSNFTLKIRSTKLEDSAMYFCASRSTSGSYNEQFFGPGTRLTVL.

The chain uses TRBV7-8 and TRBJ2-7, with 7 nucleotides matching TRBD2. This CDR3 contains 16 residues. The germline gives CDR1 SGHVS, CDR2 FQNEAQ. V lost 5 bases, J lost 5 bases, and 15 bases stayed unmatched. CDR3 sequence: CASSPAPGAGRNEQYF. CDR3 nucleotide sequence: TGTGCCAGCAGCCCCGCTCCGGGAGCGGGACGGAACGAGCAGTACTTC.

The chain combines TRBV10-3 with TRBJ2-6; tentatively, D is TRBD1 (6 bases). The CDR3 totals 17 residues. Deletions cut 6 bases from V and 4 bases from J, with 19 bases between. Germline V CDR1 and CDR2: ENHRY, SYGVKD. The CDR3 is CAISPGERTSGANVLTF. The CDR3 DNA reads TGTGCCATCAGCCCAGGGGAGAGGACATCCGGGGCCAACGTCCTGACTTTC.

This clone was observed a few times. The gene calls are TRBV3-1 (or the pseudogene TRBV3-2) and TRBJ2-1; TRBD2 matches at 13 bases. Germline CDR1 LGHDT, CDR2 YNNKEL (reference sequence). CDR3 length equals 14 residues. V lost 5 bases and J lost 9; bases outside the gene matches: 4. CDR3 protein: CASSGGLAGFEQFF. CDR3 nucleotides: TGTGCCAGCAGCGGGGGACTAGCGGGGTTTGAGCAGTTCTTC.

CDR3 bases: TGTGCCAGCAGGAGTCTTGATACGCAGTATTTT. This sequence encodes CASRSLDTQYF. The chain joins TRBV6-5 to TRBJ2-3; D is unclear. The V and J ends lost 6 bases and 6 bases respectively, with 7 bases between them. This CDR3 region has 11 residues. The germline V gene encodes CDR1 MNHEY and CDR2 SVGAGI.

This clone has a single count. The chain has TRBV5-6 and TRBJ2-1; 8 positions match TRBD2. The CDR3 totals 15 residues. Germline V gene data show CDR1 as SGHDT and CDR2 as YYEEEE. The ends lost 5 bases at V and 7 bases at J; junction bases unmatched: 11. CDR3 protein: CASRQRLAGLNEQFF. DNA for the CDR3: TGTGCCAGCAGACAAAGGCTAGCGGGCCTTAATGAGCAGTTCTTC.

The V call is TRBV27, the J call TRBJ2-3; a weak D match, TRBD1 (6 bases). CDR3 length: 16 amino acids. Trimming stripped 3 bases from V and 2 bases from J, with 15 bases between. Germline CDR1 is MNHEY and CDR2 is SMNVEV (reference sequence). CDR3 loop: CASSFFRDTVTDTQYF. The CDR3 bases are TGTGCCAGCAGTTTTTTCCGGGACACGGTCACAGATACGCAGTATTTT.

This clone was recorded only once. CDR3 in amino acids: CASRDHRSQHF. Written as DNA, the CDR3 is TGTGCCAGCAGGGACCACAGGTCCCAGCATTTT. This sequence joins TRBV28 and TRBJ1-5, with D maybe TRBD1 (5 bases). From germline, CDR1 is MDHEN and CDR2 SYDVKM. The CDR3 length is 11 residues. Trimming removed 6 bases from V and 11 bases from J, with 11 bases in between.

The V and J genes are TRBV5-1 and TRBJ2-5; tentative D call: TRBD1 (6 bases). The CDR3 is 15 amino acids. Germline assignment: CDR1 SGHRS and CDR2 YFSETQ. Between the trimmed V and J ends, which lost 0 bases and 1 base, there was a span of 10 bases. The CDR3 DNA is TGCGCCAGCAGCTTGGGGGAAGGGGGCCAAGAGACCCAGTACTTC. This translates into CASSLGEGGQETQYF.

The table lists this clone with a count of one. CDR3 in amino acids: CASSPGLSEAFF. CDR3 bases: TGTGCCAGCAGCCCGGGACTCTCTGAAGCTTTCTTT. The chain employs TRBV7-9 and TRBJ1-1, with D possibly TRBD1 on 5 matching bases. The CDR3 contains 12 residues. Germline lookup yields CDR1 SEHNR and CDR2 FQNEAQ (reference sequence). The V gene lost 5 bases and the J gene lost 6 bases, with 10 bases spanning the gap.

This chain links TRBV2 with TRBJ1-4; unclear D gene. CDR3 size: 16 residues. Germline loops: CDR1 SNHLY, CDR2 FYNNEI. The germline V and J ends were trimmed by 5 bases and 2 bases, with 15 bases remaining between them. CDR3 DNA sequence: TGTGCCAGCAGTTATCGGGGTGCCATCACTAATGAAAAACTGTTTTTT. As protein: CASSYRGAITNEKLFF. The full variable domain, in which reference TRBV2 and TRBJ1-4 provide the parts outside the CDR3, is EPEVTQTPSHQVTQMGQEVILRCVPISNHLYFYWYRQILGQKVEFLVSFYNNEISEKSEIFDDQFSVERPDGSNFTLKIRSTKLEDSAMYFCASSYRGAITNEKLFFGSGTQLSVL.